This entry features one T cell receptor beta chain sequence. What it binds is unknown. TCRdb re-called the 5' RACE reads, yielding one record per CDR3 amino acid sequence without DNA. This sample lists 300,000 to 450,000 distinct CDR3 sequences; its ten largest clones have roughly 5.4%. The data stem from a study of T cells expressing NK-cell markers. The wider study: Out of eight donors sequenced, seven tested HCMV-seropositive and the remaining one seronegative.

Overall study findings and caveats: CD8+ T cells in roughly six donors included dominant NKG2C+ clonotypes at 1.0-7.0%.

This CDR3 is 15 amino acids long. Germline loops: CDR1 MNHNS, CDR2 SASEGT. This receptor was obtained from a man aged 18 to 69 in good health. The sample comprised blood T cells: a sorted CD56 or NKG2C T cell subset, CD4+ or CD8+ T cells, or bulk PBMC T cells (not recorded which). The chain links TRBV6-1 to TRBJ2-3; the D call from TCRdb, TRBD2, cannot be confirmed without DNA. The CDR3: CASGLGVTNTDTQYF.